This T cell receptor (beta chain) was retrieved from a study of blood T cell repertoires in COVID-19 (dated by TCRdb to between 2020 and 2021). As for the study more broadly: Samples from collaborators originated in the United States, Italy and Spain and spanned both the acute and convalescent phases of COVID-19. The material from the prospective study consisted of cDNA or gDNA derived from T cells, B-cell-depleted T cells, or PBMCs. The dataset comprised deeply sampled blood TCRbeta repertoires from subjects exposed to, actively infected with, or recovered from COVID-19. A freely available public database, intended as a resource for researchers studying the immune response to SARS-CoV-2, is where the repertoires were released. Samples were obtained from the ongoing ImmuneRACE study (first 160 participants) and from 1,000 to 1,500 subjects provided by 6 global collaborators. Sample metadata almost always included a de-identified subject ID, COVID-19 status, age in years and sex. HLA class I and class II types, where available, came from metadata supplied by the sample provider rather than from assay-based typing. General conclusions and limits of the study: Clinical and demographic metadata were provided uncurated, with the amount varying by source and participant.

TCRbeta CDR3 regions were amplified from genomic DNA by means of the immunoSEQ Assay, a bias-controlled multiplex PCR. Turning to the authors' computational methods: Nucleated cell counts per sample were estimated from amplification of reference gene primers within the assay. Sequence reads were collapsed and filtered to measure the absolute abundance of every unique TCRbeta CDR3 rearrangement. For each sample, productive Simpson clonality was calculated by taking the square root of Simpson's diversity index across productive rearrangements. Here the immuneACCESS table is served through TCRdb, limited to in-frame sequences with V and J called. Missing clones are a known gap in these copies; in checked studies unresolved V genes cover under half, and the rest lacks a known reason. V and J calls and clone size are those listed in that table; D and trimming were worked out from the DNA. The table for this sample lists roughly 140,000 clones; approximately 89% of them were counted only once. The ten top clones hold around 26% of the sample.

The CDR1 and CDR2 encoded by the germline V gene are MNHNS and SASEGT. The trim is 2 bases for V and 4 bases for J, with a gap of 6 bases between the germline ends. The CDR3 contains 13 residues, cysteine and phenylalanine counted. Solely the CDR3 DNA is kept, with 39 bases framed from the first base. Collaborating institutions collected whole blood in K2EDTA tubes following their own protocols. For TCRbeta analysis, collaborators shipped samples as frozen whole blood, isolated PBMCs, or DNA extracted from either of those sample types. Only a few counts were recorded for this clone. Its recognized antigen is unknown. No much larger clonotype is one base removed from it; base qualities were not supplied.

Material: peripheral blood. This receptor was taken from a human donor in a cohort sampled during active COVID-19. The V gene is TRBV6-1 and the J gene is TRBJ1-5; no confident D gene assignment can be made. The bases are TGTGCCAGCAGTGAACACGGTAATCAGCCCCAGCATTTT. It codes for CASSEHGNQPQHF.